Each of the 16 T cell receptor beta chains below was sequenced from the same sample in a study of blood T cells in healthy people across ages. A sample-barcoded 5' primer and a J-beta primer mix were used in a second PCR of roughly 7 to 12 cycles. TCRdb redid the calling of the 5' RACE reads with MiXCR, one entry per CDR3 protein. The table shows roughly 860,000 distinct CDR3 sequences, with around 68% occurring only once. Sequences were obtained from blood. These receptors came from a man aged 30 to 45 in good health.

V gene TRBV5-4 combines with J gene TRBJ1-4, with unresolved D. V was trimmed by 3 bases and J by 6 bases, leaving 6 bases between them. The CDR3 is 12 amino acids. Germline lookup yields CDR1 SGHNT and CDR2 YYREEE (reference sequence). The CDR3 DNA reads TGTGCCAGCAGCTCGTCGGATGAAAAACTGTTTTTT. It yields the protein CASSSSDEKLFF. The variable domain in full, completed from reference TRBV5-4 and TRBJ1-4, reads ETGVTQSPTHLIKTRGQQVTLRCSSQSGHNTVSWYQQALGQGPQFIFQYYREEENGRGNFPPRFSGLQFPNYSSELNVNALELDDSALYLCASSSSDEKLFFGSGTQLSVL.

As regards this clonotype: A much larger clone sits a single nucleotide away, making a read error possible. The V and J genes are TRBV4-2 and TRBJ1-2; 10 bases match TRBD1. In germline, CDR1 is LGHNA, CDR2 YNFKEQ. The CDR3 extends over 13 amino acids. As DNA, the CDR3 is TGTGCCAGCAGCGGGACAGGGGACTATGGCTGCACCTTC. Translation: CASSGTGDYGCTF.

The DNA for the CDR3 is TGTGCCAGCAGCCGCCGCCCCCCCGGGACAGGGGCCTACGAGCAGTACTTC. Translated: CASSRRPPGTGAYEQYF. This chain connects TRBV4-2 to TRBJ2-7; 10 bases are shared with TRBD1. V trimming: 4 bases; J trimming: 2 bases; junction bases outside the gene matches: 11. Per germline, CDR1 LGHNA and CDR2 YNFKEQ. This CDR3 is 17 amino acids long.

This clonotype was counted only a few times. The CDR3 nucleotides are TGTGCCAGCAGCTTAGTTGTGGGTGAGCAGTACTTC. As protein: CASSLVVGEQYF. The rearrangement links TRBV11-2 to TRBJ2-7; D is uncertain. The CDR3 is made up of 12 amino acids. Looked up from germline, CDR1 is SGHAT and CDR2 is FQNNGV. Trimming removed 1 base at V and 7 bases at J, with 8 bases between.

This clonotype was counted ten times or more. The gene calls are TRBV4-2 and TRBJ1-2; 8 bases agree with TRBD1. The length of the CDR3 is 16 residues. Germline V lookup: CDR1 LGHNA, CDR2 YNFKEQ. The V and J ends lost 0 bases and 2 bases, in that order; junction bases with no gene match: 5. CDR3 DNA sequence: TGTGCCAGCAGCCAAGAGCTGACAGGGGTCAACTATGGCTACACCTTC. Translating it yields CASSQELTGVNYGYTF.

The chain couples TRBV12-3 or TRBV12-4 to TRBJ2-5, with 7 bases lining up with TRBD1. The J call could be wrong; TRBJ2-7 is a better fit for the DNA end. This CDR3 is built from 15 residues. The CDR3 DNA reads as TGTGCCAGCAGTCGCACCGGGACAGTAGCCAACGAGCAGTACTTC. This translates into CASSRTGTVANEQYF.

This sequence joins TRBV12-3 or TRBV12-4 and TRBJ1-5; TRBD1 agrees at 7 bases. This CDR3 has 19 amino acids. After removal of 6 bases from V and 0 bases from J, the junction contained 17 bases not matched to a gene. The CDR3 here is CASREYRGPREYSNQPQHF. The DNA of the CDR3 is TGTGCCAGCAGAGAATACAGGGGACCACGCGAATATAGCAATCAGCCCCAGCATTTT.

The V call is TRBV29-1, the J call TRBJ2-1, with a weak D call TRBD1 (6 bases). The CDR3 sequence is 17 residues long. CDR1 is SQVTM and CDR2 is ANQGSEA in the germline V gene. V lost 4 bases, J lost 0 bases, and 19 bases lay in between. The CDR3 region has the DNA TGCAGCGTTGCACACAGGGTAAAAGGGTTCTCCTACAATGAGCAGTTCTTC. Translating it yields CSVAHRVKGFSYNEQFF.

The chain combines TRBV15 with TRBJ2-4, with a possible D match to TRBD2 (5 bases). Trimming left V 4 bases short and J 2 bases short, with 9 bases between. The germline gives CDR1 LNHNV, CDR2 YYDKDF (reference sequence). CDR3 length: 14 amino acids. As DNA, the CDR3 is TGTGCCACCAGCACAAGCGGTTCCAAAAACATTCAGTACTTC. Protein: CATSTSGSKNIQYF.

As concerns this clonotype: A much larger clone sits a single nucleotide away, making a read error possible. V and J are TRBV15 and TRBJ2-3, with D tentatively TRBD1 (6 bases). Trimming pared 6 bases from V and 0 bases from J, leaving 13 bases between. This CDR3 is 15 amino acids long. Germline CDR1 reads LNHNV; CDR2 reads YYDKDF (reference sequence). The chain's CDR3 is CATSWGLLSTDTQYF. CDR3 sequence (DNA): TGTGCCACCAGTTGGGGGCTTCTTAGCACAGATACGCAGTATTTT.

The chain is built from TRBV4-3 and TRBJ2-2, with TRBD2 matching 7 bases. This CDR3 region has 17 residues. With V trimmed by 0 bases and J by 3 bases, 7 bases remained unmatched. Germline V CDR1 and CDR2: LGHNA, YSLEER. Here the CDR3 reads CASSQDFRGVDTGELFF. As DNA, the CDR3 is TGCGCCAGCAGCCAAGATTTCCGGGGGGTGGACACCGGGGAGCTGTTTTTT.

This chain uses TRBV20-1 with TRBJ1-2, with a tentative D call TRBD1 (5 bases). V lost 0 bases to trimming and J lost 4 bases, with 9 bases between them. Germline CDR1 is DFQATT and CDR2 is SNEGSKA (reference sequence). The CDR3 has 13 residues. The CDR3 loop reads CSARDGRAYGYTF. The CDR3 DNA sequence: TGCAGTGCTAGAGATGGCAGGGCCTATGGCTACACCTTC.

The chain couples TRBV29-1 to TRBJ2-7; D ambiguous. With 8 bases removed from V and 0 bases from J, the gap between germline ends came to 14 bases. The CDR3 has 13 residues. Germline assignment: CDR1 SQVTM and CDR2 ANQGSEA. The CDR3 DNA is TGCAGCACCAAGACGGCTCCCTCCTACGAGCAGTACTTC. Encoded protein: CSTKTAPSYEQYF.

The chain employs TRBV4-3 and TRBJ2-7; D tentatively reads TRBD1 or TRBD2 (5 bases each). Trimming removed 0 bases at V and 0 bases at J, with 9 bases between. The CDR3 extends over 15 amino acids. CDR1 and CDR2 from the germline V gene are LGHNA and YSLEER. In DNA, the CDR3 is TGCGCCAGCAGCCAAGATTGGGACGCCTCCTACGAGCAGTACTTC. This gives the protein CASSQDWDASYEQYF.

The J gene is TRBJ2-1, the V gene TRBV6-5, with D possibly being TRBD2 (7 bases). This CDR3 has 15 residues. Looked up from germline, CDR1 is MNHEY and CDR2 is SVGAGI. Trimming stripped 5 bases from V and 7 bases from J, with 18 bases between. The CDR3 sequence: CASSRGGLFGNEQFF. The CDR3 region has the DNA TGTGCCAGCAGTCGCGGGGGCCTTTTTGGTAATGAGCAGTTCTTC.

Points on this clonotype: It may be a read error: a sequence one base away is much more abundant. The rearrangement links TRBV7-2 to TRBJ2-4; weak D call: TRBD1 (5 bases). The DNA end is more similar to TRBJ2-7, so the J call may be wrong. Germline CDR1 reads SGHTA; CDR2 reads FQGNSA. The CDR3 covers 15 residues. This chain's CDR3 is CANSSAGKIPYEQYF. As DNA, the CDR3 is TGTGCCAACAGCTCGGCAGGGAAAATACCCTACGAGCAGTACTTC.